This T cell receptor beta chain appears in the sequencing data of a study of blood T cell repertoires in COVID-19. Looked up from germline, CDR1 is MDHEN and CDR2 is SYDVKM. The CDR3 is made up of 15 amino acids. Trimming took 5 bases from V and 0 from J; bases not matched to a gene: 5. Generated by immunoSEQ multiplex PCR, the TCRdb table keeps only in-frame clones and is missing some. The sample holds over 85,000 clones, more than 75% seen once. This sequence was found in a man in his forties or fifties with active or convalescent COVID-19. This chain uses TRBV28 with TRBJ1-1, with 8 bases matching TRBD1. The sequenced material came from peripheral blood. The CDR3, as DNA: TGTGCCAGCAGTGGCCAGGGGGCCATGAACACTGAAGCTTTCTTT. Encoded protein: CASSGQGAMNTEAFF.